This TCR beta chain was profiled in a study of identical twins (dated by TCRdb to between 2015 and 2016). As for the study more broadly: TCR alpha and beta repertoires from monozygotic twins, unrelated adults of various ages and cord blood were deep-sequenced to test whether fetal clonotypes persist. Replicate twin experiments were performed at different times using different library preparation protocols to rule out contamination. What the authors observed across the whole study: Recombination models systematically underestimated out-of-frame TCR alpha sharing in monozygotic twins but agreed with sharing between unrelated individuals. Invariant T cells such as MAIT and iNKT could partly confound zero-insertion analyses, though diverse VJ usage argued against this for most clonotypes. Abundant cord blood beta clonotypes had fewer insertions, young adult naive repertoires showed a similar but weaker trend, and memory repertoires showed no such trend. Excess twin sharing in beta out-of-frame sequences was weaker because fewer shared sequences lowered the signal-to-noise ratio. Compared with coincidental sharing between unrelated individuals, out-of-frame TCR alpha sequences shared between twins had an excess of sequences with low generation probability. Because the same donors could not be followed over many years, the conclusions depended on cross-sectional statistical analysis.

Every donor in the study was a healthy Caucasian. The twin cohort consisted of three pairs of female monozygotic twins, all aged 18 to 29 years. Positive isolation kits from Invitrogen were used to isolate CD4+ and CD8+ T cell populations. This clonotype has a handful of counts. Its antigen specificity is not known. No base-level quality is on record; no much larger clone is a single base apart. From the cysteine up to the phenylalanine, the CDR3 has a length of 15 residues. Only CDR3 DNA remains: 45 bases, in frame from the first base. Trimming at the junction amounts to 5 bases on V and 4 bases on J, and the germline ends lie 14 bases apart. CDR1 and CDR2, looked up from the germline V gene (reference sequence), are LNHNV and YYDKDF. Library preparation was by 5' RACE. TCRdb records Illumina HiSeq 2000 as the sequencer. A universal primer binding site was added through template switching, and the final cDNA carried a unique molecular identifier so that TCR cDNA molecules could be counted accurately. Specific primers in the conserved constant-segment region were used to synthesize first-strand cDNA for the TCR alpha and beta chains. To control for contamination, every cDNA library was double barcoded, receiving both a SMART-Mk sample barcode and Illumina barcodes. TruSeq adapter sequences along with Illumina sample barcodes were introduced in two successive PCR steps. The TCR alpha and beta cDNA libraries were sequenced on the Illumina HiSeq platform using custom primers. As for how the authors treated the data: Unique molecular identifiers were extracted from raw reads with MiGEC, and CDR3 positions were determined with MiXCR. Recombination models were inferred per individual with the repgenHMM and IGoR tools using an EM algorithm. The analysis of shared clonotypes was done with the tcR package in R, with sharing normalized by the product of cloneset sizes. To study raw recombination free of thymic and clonal selection effects, out-of-frame nonproductive sequences were analyzed. Clones were called with MiXCR by TCRdb after fastp trimmed the public reads at Q25, and only in-frame beta chains were retained. Each entry merges the rows of one CDR3 protein and shows their most common DNA and genes. The V and J calls were not made by the authors but by TCRdb's processing. The sample table lists about 470,000 distinct CDR3 sequences, roughly 24% of them with a count of one. About 2.9% of the sample comes from the top ten.

These data were also reused for a study on T cells expressing NK-cell markers. The second investigation adds: TCR beta-chain repertoires were profiled in sorted CD3+CD56+NKG2C+, CD3+CD56+NKG2C- and CD3+CD56-NKG2C+ T-cell subsets from several donors. Among the eight sequenced donors, seven were HCMV-seropositive and one was HCMV-seronegative. To restrict sorting to alphabetaTCR-expressing T cells, an anti-gammadeltaTCR antibody was added in several experiments. In roughly six donors, the dominant CD3+CD56+NKG2C+ clonotypes were among the top 10 CD8+ clonotypes and accounted for roughly 1.0-8% of CD8+ T cells. Those dominant clonotypes were again the most abundant among CD3+CD56-NKG2C+ cells in a handful of donors, at about 25-60.1%. It remained unclear whether the expanded NKG2C-expressing T cell clones were specific for HCMV antigens. All eight donors whose samples were sequenced were randomly selected healthy volunteers, three of them men and five women. HCMV-specific IgG was detected in serum with a commercial ELISA kit to determine HCMV serostatus. MIGEC handled demultiplexing of the reads and grouping by UMI, while MiTCR was used to assemble and quantify clonotypes. To remove erroneous sequences, TCR cDNA sequences were retained only when supported by two or more reads. The tcR package was used for downstream repertoire analysis, and clonotypes were matched between fractions using CDR3 nucleotide sequence together with V segment. VDJmatch was used to annotate antigen specificity against VDJdb, with one amino acid substitution in CDR3 allowed.

The rearranged chain carries TRBV15 and TRBJ2-2, and TRBD2 may be the D gene, going by 6 matching bases. The sequencing input was CD4+ T cells sorted from blood. This sequence originates from a woman aged 18-30 years in good health. Here the CDR3 is given as CATSGGVRGTGELFF. The DNA sequence follows: TGTGCCACCAGCGGAGGGGTGAGAGGCACCGGGGAGCTGTTTTTT. Extended through the reference TRBV15 and TRBJ2-2 proteins, this CDR3 yields the full variable domain: DAMVIQNPRYQVTQFGKPVTLSCSQTLNHNVMYWYQQKSSQAPKLLFHYYDKDFNNEADTPDNFQSRRPNTSFCFLDIRSPGLGDTAMYLCATSGGVRGTGELFFGEGSRLTVL.